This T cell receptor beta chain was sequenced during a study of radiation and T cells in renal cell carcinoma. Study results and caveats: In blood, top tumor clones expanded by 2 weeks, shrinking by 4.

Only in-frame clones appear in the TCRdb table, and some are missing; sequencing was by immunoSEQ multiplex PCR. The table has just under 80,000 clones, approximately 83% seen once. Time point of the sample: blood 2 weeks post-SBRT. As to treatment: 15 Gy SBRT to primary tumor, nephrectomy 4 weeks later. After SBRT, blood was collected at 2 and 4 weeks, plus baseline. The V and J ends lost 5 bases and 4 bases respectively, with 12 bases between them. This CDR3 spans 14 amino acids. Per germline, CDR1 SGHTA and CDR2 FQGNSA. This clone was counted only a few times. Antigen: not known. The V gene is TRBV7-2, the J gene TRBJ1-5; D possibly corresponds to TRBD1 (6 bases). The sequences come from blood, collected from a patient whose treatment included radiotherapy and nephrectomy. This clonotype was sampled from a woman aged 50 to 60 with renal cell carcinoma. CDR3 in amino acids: CASSPDTGNQPQHF. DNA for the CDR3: TGTGCCAGCAGCCCAGATACAGGGAATCAGCCCCAGCATTTT.